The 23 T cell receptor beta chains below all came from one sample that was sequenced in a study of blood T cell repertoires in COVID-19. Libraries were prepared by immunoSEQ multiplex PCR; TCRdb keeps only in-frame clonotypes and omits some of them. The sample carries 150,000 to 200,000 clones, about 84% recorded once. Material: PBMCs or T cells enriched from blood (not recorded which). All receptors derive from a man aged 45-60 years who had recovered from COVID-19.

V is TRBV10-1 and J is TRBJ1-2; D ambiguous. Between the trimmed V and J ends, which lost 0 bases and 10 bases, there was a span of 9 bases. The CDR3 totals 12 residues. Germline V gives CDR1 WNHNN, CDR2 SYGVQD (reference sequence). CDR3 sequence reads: CASSESVAVYTF. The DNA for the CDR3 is TGCGCCAGCAGTGAGTCGGTAGCCGTCTACACCTTC.

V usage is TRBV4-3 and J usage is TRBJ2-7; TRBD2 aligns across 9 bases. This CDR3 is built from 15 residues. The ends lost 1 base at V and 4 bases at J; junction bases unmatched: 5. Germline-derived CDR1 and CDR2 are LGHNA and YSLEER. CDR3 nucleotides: TGCGCCAGCAGCCAAGTTTGGCTAGCGGGGTACGAGCAGTACTTC. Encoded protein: CASSQVWLAGYEQYF.

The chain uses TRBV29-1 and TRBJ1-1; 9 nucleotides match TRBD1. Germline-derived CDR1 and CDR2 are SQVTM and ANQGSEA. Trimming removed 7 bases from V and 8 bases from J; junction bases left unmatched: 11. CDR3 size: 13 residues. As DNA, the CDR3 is TGCAGCGATACCGGGACAGGGCGTCGAGAAGCTTTCTTT. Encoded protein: CSDTGTGRREAFF.

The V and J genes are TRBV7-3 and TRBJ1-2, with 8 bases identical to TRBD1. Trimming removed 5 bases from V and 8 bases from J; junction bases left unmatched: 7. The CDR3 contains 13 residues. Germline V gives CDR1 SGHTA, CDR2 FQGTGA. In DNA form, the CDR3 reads TGTGCCAGCAGCCGAGGACAGGGCAGGGGCTACACCTTC. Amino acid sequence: CASSRGQGRGYTF.

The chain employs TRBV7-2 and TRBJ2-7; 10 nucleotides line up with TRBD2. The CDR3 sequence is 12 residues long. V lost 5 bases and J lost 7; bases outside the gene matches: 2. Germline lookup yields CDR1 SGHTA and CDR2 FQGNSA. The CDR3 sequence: CASSRTSGEQYF. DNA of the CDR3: TGTGCCAGCAGCCGGACTAGCGGAGAGCAGTACTTC.

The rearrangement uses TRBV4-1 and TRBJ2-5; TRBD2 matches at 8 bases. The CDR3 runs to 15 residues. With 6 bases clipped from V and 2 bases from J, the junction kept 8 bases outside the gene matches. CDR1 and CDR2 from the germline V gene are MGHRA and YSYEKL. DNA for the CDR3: TGCGCCAGCAGACATAGCGGGGCCCGTCAAGAGACCCAGTACTTC. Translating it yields CASRHSGARQETQYF.

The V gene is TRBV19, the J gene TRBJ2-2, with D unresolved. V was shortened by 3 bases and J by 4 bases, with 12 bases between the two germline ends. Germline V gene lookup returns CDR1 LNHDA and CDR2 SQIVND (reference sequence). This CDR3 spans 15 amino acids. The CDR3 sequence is CASSIAGTPTGELFF. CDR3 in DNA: TGTGCCAGTAGTATTGCTGGCACCCCCACCGGGGAGCTGTTTTTT. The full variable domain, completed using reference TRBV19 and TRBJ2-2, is DGGITQSPKYLFRKEGQNVTLSCEQNLNHDAMYWYRQDPGQGLRLIYYSQIVNDFQKGDIAEGYSVSREKKESFPLTVTSAQKNPTAFYLCASSIAGTPTGELFFGEGSRLTVL.

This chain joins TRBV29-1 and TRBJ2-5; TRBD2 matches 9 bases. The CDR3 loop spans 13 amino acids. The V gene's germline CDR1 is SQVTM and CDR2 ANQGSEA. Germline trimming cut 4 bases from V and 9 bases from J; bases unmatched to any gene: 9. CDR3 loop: CSVVFLAGEAQYF. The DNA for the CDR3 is TGCAGCGTTGTATTTTTAGCGGGGGAGGCCCAGTACTTC.

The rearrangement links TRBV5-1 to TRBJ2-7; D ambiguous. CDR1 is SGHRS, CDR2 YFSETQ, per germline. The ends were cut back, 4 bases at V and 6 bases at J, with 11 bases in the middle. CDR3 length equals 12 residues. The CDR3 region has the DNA TGCGCCAGCAGCCTCCCTAACAGCGAGCAGTACTTC. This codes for CASSLPNSEQYF. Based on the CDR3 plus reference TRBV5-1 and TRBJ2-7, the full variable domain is KAGVTQTPRYLIKTRGQQVTLSCSPISGHRSVSWYQQTPGQGLQFLFEYFSETQRNKGNFPGRFSGRQFSNSRSEMNVSTLELGDSALYLCASSLPNSEQYFGPGTRLTVT.

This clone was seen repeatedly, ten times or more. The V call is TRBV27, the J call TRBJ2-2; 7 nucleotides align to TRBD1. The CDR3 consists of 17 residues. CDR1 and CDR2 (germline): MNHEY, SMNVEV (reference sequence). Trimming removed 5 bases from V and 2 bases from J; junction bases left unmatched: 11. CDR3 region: CASSLTSTGRNTGELFF. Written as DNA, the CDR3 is TGTGCCAGCAGTCTCACCTCGACAGGGCGTAACACCGGGGAGCTGTTTTTT.

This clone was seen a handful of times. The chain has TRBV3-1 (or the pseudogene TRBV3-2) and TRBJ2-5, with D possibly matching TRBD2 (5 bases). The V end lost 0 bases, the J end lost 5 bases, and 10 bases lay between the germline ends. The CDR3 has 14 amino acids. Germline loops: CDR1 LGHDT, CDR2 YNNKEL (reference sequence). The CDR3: CASSQDGSRETQYF. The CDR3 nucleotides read TGTGCCAGCAGCCAAGATGGGAGCCGGGAGACCCAGTACTTC.

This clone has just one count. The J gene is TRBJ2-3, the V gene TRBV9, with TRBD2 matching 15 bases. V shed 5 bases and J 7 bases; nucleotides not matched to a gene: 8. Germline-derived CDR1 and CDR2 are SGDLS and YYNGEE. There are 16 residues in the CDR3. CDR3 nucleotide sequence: TGTGCCAGCAGTTGGACTAGCGGGGGGGCCTTGCATACGCAGTATTTT. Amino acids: CASSWTSGGALHTQYF. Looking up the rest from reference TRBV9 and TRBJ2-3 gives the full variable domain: DSGVTQTPKHLITATGQRVTLRCSPRSGDLSVYWYQQSLDQGLQFLIQYYNGEERAKGNILERFSAQQFPDLHSELNLSSLELGDSALYFCASSWTSGGALHTQYFGPGTRLTVL.

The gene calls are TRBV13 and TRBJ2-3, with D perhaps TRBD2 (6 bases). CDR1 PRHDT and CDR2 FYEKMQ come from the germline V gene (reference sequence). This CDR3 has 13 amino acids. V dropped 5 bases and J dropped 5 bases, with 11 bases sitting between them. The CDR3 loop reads CASSALGGDTQYF. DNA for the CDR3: TGTGCCAGCAGCGCCCTGGGGGGAGATACGCAGTATTTT.

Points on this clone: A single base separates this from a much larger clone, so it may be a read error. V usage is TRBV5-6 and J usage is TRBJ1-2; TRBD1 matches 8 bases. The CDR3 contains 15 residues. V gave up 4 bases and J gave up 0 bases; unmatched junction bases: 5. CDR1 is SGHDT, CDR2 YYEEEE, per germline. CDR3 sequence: CASSPDRGTNYGYTF. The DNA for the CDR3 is TGTGCCAGCAGCCCCGACAGGGGCACTAACTATGGCTACACCTTC.

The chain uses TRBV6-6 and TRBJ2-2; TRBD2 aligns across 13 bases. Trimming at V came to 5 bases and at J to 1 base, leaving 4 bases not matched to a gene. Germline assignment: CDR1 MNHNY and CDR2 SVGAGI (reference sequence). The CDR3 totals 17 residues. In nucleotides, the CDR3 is TGTGCCAGCAGTCGGGGACTAGCGGGAATGAACACCGGGGAGCTGTTTTTT. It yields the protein CASSRGLAGMNTGELFF.

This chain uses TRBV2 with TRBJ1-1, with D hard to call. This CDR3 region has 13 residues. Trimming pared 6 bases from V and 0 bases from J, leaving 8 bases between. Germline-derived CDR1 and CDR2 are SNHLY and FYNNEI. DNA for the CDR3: TGTGCCAGCAGGGGCAGCATGAACACTGAAGCTTTCTTT. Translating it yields CASRGSMNTEAFF.

CDR3 loop: CASSMGSGEALHF. As DNA, the CDR3 is TGCGCCAGCAGCATGGGTAGCGGAGAGGCCCTCCACTTT. The rearrangement links TRBV5-1 to TRBJ1-6; D ambiguous. Between the trimmed V and J ends, which lost 4 bases and 14 bases, there was a span of 16 bases. Germline V CDR1 and CDR2: SGHRS, YFSETQ. CDR3 length: 13 amino acids. The whole variable domain, filled in from reference TRBV5-1 and TRBJ1-6, reads KAGVTQTPRYLIKTRGQQVTLSCSPISGHRSVSWYQQTPGQGLQFLFEYFSETQRNKGNFPGRFSGRQFSNSRSEMNVSTLELGDSALYLCASSMGSGEALHFGNGTRLTVT.

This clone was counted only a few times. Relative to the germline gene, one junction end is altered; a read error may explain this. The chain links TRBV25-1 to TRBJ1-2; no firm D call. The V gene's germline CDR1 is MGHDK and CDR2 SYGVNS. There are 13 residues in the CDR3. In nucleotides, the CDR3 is TGTGCCAGCAGTCGGACTGCTACGTATGACTACACCTTC. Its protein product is CASSRTATYDYTF.

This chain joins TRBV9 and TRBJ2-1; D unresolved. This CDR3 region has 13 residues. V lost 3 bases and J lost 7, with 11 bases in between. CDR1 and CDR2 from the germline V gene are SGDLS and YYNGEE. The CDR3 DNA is TGTGCCAGCAGCGCCCAGATAAATAATGAGCAGTTCTTC. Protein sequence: CASSAQINNEQFF.

The DNA for the CDR3 is TGTGCCAGCGGTCGCAATAACCGGGCCGGGGGTGAAAAACTGTTTTTT. Protein sequence: CASGRNNRAGGEKLFF. The chain couples TRBV2 to TRBJ1-4, with D tentatively TRBD1 (5 bases). The V end was cut by 8 bases, the J end by 7 bases, with 23 bases between. The CDR3 has 16 amino acids. The V gene's germline CDR1 is SNHLY and CDR2 FYNNEI.

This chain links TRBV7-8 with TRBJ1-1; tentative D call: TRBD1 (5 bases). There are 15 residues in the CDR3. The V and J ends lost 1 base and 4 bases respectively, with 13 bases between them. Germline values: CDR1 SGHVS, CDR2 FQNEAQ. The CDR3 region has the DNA TGTGCCAGCAGCTTAGTACCTAAAGGGGTCACTGAAGCTTTCTTT. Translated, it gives CASSLVPKGVTEAFF. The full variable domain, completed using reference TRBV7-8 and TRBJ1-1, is GAGVSQSPRYKVAKRGQDVALRCDPISGHVSLFWYQQALGQGPEFLTYFQNEAQLDKSGLPSDRFFAERPEGSVSTLKIQRTQQEDSAVYLCASSLVPKGVTEAFFGQGTRLTVV.

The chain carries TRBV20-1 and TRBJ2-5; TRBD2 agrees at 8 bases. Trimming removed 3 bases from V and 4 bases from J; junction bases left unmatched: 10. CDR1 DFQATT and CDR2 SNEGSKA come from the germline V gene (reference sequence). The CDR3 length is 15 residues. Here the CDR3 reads CSASPTAGGRETQYF. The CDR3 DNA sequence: TGCAGTGCTAGTCCCACTGCGGGGGGTCGAGAGACCCAGTACTTC.

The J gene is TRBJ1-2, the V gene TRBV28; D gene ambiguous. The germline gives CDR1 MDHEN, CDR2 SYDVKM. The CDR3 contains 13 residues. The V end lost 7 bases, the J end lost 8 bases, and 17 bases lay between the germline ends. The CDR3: CASNPGRARGYTF. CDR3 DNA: TGTGCCAGCAACCCCGGGCGGGCCCGCGGCTACACCTTC.